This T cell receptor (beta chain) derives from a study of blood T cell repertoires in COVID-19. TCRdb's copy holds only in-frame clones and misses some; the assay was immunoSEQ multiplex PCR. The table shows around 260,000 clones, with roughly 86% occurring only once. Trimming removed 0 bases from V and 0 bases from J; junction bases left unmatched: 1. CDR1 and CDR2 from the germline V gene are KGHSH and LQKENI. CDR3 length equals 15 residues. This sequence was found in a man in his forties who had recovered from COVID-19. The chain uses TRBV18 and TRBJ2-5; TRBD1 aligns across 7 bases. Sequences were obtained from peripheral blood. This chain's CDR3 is CASSPPGQNQETQYF. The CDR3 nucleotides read TGTGCCAGCTCACCACCGGGACAGAACCAAGAGACCCAGTACTTC.